Below, 14 T cell receptor beta chains from the same sample are listed, as sequenced in a study of shared clonotypes between healthy human individuals. Cells designated naive CD8 were CD45RO-negative and were positively selected for CCR7, with terminally differentiated effector memory CD45RA+ cells excluded. Assay used: immunoSEQ multiplex PCR; TCRdb lists only in-frame clones, some missing. The sample yields hundreds of thousands of clones, 90% to 97% seen once. Sample: naive CD8+ T cells sorted from blood. Receptor source: a man younger than 45 in good health.

This chain connects TRBV2 to TRBJ2-7; TRBD1 matches 10 bases. The germline V gene encodes CDR1 SNHLY and CDR2 FYNNEI. V lost 6 bases, J lost 6 bases, and 2 bases stayed unmatched. This CDR3 comprises 12 residues. The CDR3 loop reads CASRGDRGEQYF. CDR3 coding DNA: TGTGCCAGCAGGGGGGACAGGGGCGAGCAGTACTTC.

This clone is a singleton in its sample. The chain has TRBV28 and TRBJ2-2; 7 bases are a match to TRBD1. V was pared by 5 bases and J by 7 bases, with 7 bases of the junction left unmatched. Per the germline V gene, CDR1 is MDHEN and CDR2 is SYDVKM. CDR3 length: 14 amino acids. This CDR3 is CASSPTGVGGELFF. CDR3 in DNA: TGTGCCAGCAGTCCCACAGGGGTTGGCGGGGAGCTGTTTTTT.

About this clone: The sample contains more than one DNA sequence encoding this CDR3. In DNA, the CDR3 is TGTGCCAGCAGCTTAGCGAATCAGCCCCAGCATTTT. Translating it yields CASSLANQPQHF. J is TRBJ1-5 and V is TRBV7-9; no reliable D call. The ends were cut back, 0 bases at V and 4 bases at J, with 1 base in the middle. Germline lookup yields CDR1 SEHNR and CDR2 FQNEAQ (reference sequence). The CDR3 is 12 residues long.

The rearrangement uses TRBV19 and TRBJ2-3; TRBD1 matches 8 bases. This CDR3 contains 17 residues. Germline V CDR1 and CDR2: LNHDA, SQIVND (reference sequence). Unmatched junction bases numbered 14, after V lost 3 bases and J lost 6 bases. The CDR3, as DNA: TGTGCCAGTAGTATTATCCCGGGACAGGACGCGCTGGATACGCAGTATTTT. Translation gives CASSIIPGQDALDTQYF.

This rearrangement joins TRBV29-1 to TRBJ2-7; no clear D. The CDR3 has 11 amino acids. With 0 bases removed from V and 7 bases from J, the gap between germline ends came to 7 bases. Germline CDR1 is SQVTM and CDR2 is ANQGSEA. CDR3 amino acids: CSVEERGEQYF. The CDR3 DNA sequence: TGCAGCGTTGAAGAAAGAGGTGAGCAGTACTTC.

This clone was counted between two and nine times. The chain couples TRBV4-1 to TRBJ1-5, with 9 bases that match TRBD1. V dropped 3 bases and J dropped 2; count of bases not matched to a gene: 5. This CDR3 comprises 16 residues. Germline values: CDR1 MGHRA, CDR2 YSYEKL. The CDR3 spells CASSQTGGFGNQPQHF. The DNA for the CDR3 is TGCGCCAGCAGCCAGACAGGGGGATTCGGCAATCAGCCCCAGCATTTT.

The chain joins TRBV10-2 to TRBJ2-7; weak D call: TRBD1 (5 bases). This CDR3 is built from 13 residues. The germline V and J ends were trimmed by 3 bases and 2 bases, with 8 bases remaining between them. Germline CDR1 reads WSHSY; CDR2 reads SAAADI. CDR3 sequence reads: CASSETGAYEQYF. CDR3 in DNA: TGCGCCAGCAGTGAAACAGGAGCCTACGAGCAGTACTTC.

The chain joins TRBV11-2 to TRBJ2-7, with D unresolved. This CDR3 is built from 17 residues. Germline CDR1 reads SGHAT; CDR2 reads FQNNGV. Trimming stripped 1 base from V and 4 bases from J, with 20 bases between. CDR3 coding DNA: TGTGCCAGCAGCTTAGGGAAGAACAGCCTATCGGCATACGAGCAGTACTTC. Translating it yields CASSLGKNSLSAYEQYF.

The CDR3 DNA reads TGCGCCAGCAGCAAAGGGGACAGCGACTTCACCGGGGCCAACGTCCTGACTTTC. This sequence encodes CASSKGDSDFTGANVLTF. This chain uses TRBV5-1 with TRBJ2-6, with 7 bases aligning to TRBD1. Germline values: CDR1 SGHRS, CDR2 YFSETQ. The CDR3 runs 18 residues. V trimming: 4 bases; J trimming: 4 bases; junction bases outside the gene matches: 14. Filled out from reference TRBV5-1 and TRBJ2-6, the complete variable domain reads KAGVTQTPRYLIKTRGQQVTLSCSPISGHRSVSWYQQTPGQGLQFLFEYFSETQRNKGNFPGRFSGRQFSNSRSEMNVSTLELGDSALYLCASSKGDSDFTGANVLTFGAGSRLTVL.

The chain couples TRBV27 to TRBJ2-5, with 10 bases fitting TRBD2. With V trimmed by 2 bases and J by 5 bases, 11 bases remained unmatched. This CDR3 contains 17 residues. Looked up from germline, CDR1 is MNHEY and CDR2 is SMNVEV (reference sequence). CDR3 nucleotides: TGTGCCAGCAGTTTAGAGGCTAGCGGGAGCGCGTTGGAGACCCAGTACTTC. Translated, it gives CASSLEASGSALETQYF.

V is TRBV7-9 and J is TRBJ1-2, with 10 bases fitting TRBD1. J lost 4 bases, V lost 3 bases, and 14 bases had no gene match. Germline assignment: CDR1 SEHNR and CDR2 FQNEAQ (reference sequence). The CDR3 is made up of 18 amino acids. CDR3 coding DNA: TGTGCCAGCAGCTTCACGCGCTCCGGGGACAGGGGAGGCTATGGCTACACCTTC. As protein: CASSFTRSGDRGGYGYTF.

The chain uses TRBV27 and TRBJ2-1; 11 nucleotides agree with TRBD2. Trimming cost V 2 bases and J 11 bases; bases outside gene matches: 8. Per germline, CDR1 MNHEY and CDR2 SMNVEV (reference sequence). The CDR3 spans 15 residues. CDR3 loop: CASSLMASGRPQQFF. CDR3 bases: TGTGCCAGCAGTTTAATGGCTAGCGGGAGGCCCCAGCAGTTCTTC.

The chain carries TRBV7-2 and TRBJ2-7; D perhaps matches TRBD2 (6 bases). Looked up from germline, CDR1 is SGHTA and CDR2 is FQGNSA. CDR3 length equals 13 residues. Trimming took off 4 bases at V and 3 bases at J, with 10 bases between the two ends. This chain's CDR3 is CASSWRAVYEQYF. The CDR3 DNA reads TGTGCCAGCAGCTGGAGGGCCGTCTACGAGCAGTACTTC.

The rearrangement links TRBV27 to TRBJ2-7; D possibly matches TRBD1 or TRBD2 (5 bases each). V was pared by 7 bases and J by 2 bases, with 18 bases between. This CDR3 spans 15 amino acids. CDR1 and CDR2 (germline): MNHEY, SMNVEV (reference sequence). CDR3 nucleotide sequence: TGTGCCAGCAACCCACGAGGGCAGGGAGCCTACGAGCAGTACTTC. This sequence encodes CASNPRGQGAYEQYF.